The present T cell receptor beta chain was sequenced within a study of CD8 T cells in ankylosing spondylitis. Study-wide findings and caveats: There was a TCR beta motif, made of several highly homologous variants, that appeared characteristic of ankylosing spondylitis blood.

In the case of this clonotype: As yet, its antigen is unknown.

CDR1 DFQATT and CDR2 SNEGSKA come from the germline V gene (reference sequence). The CDR3 length is 12 residues. V was clipped by 6 bases and J by 5 bases, with 11 bases between them. MiXCR, applied by TCRdb to the 5' RACE reads, yields one record per CDR3 protein. This table has hundreds of thousands of distinct CDR3 sequences, roughly a quarter appearing once. The chain recombines TRBV20-1 with TRBJ2-1; D gene ambiguous. Sequencing input: blood, either unsorted or a sorted T cell fraction (not recorded which). The source is a male donor with ankylosing spondylitis. The CDR3 reads CSARGIDNEQFF. The CDR3 nucleotides read TGCAGTGCGCGTGGTATCGACAATGAGCAGTTCTTC.